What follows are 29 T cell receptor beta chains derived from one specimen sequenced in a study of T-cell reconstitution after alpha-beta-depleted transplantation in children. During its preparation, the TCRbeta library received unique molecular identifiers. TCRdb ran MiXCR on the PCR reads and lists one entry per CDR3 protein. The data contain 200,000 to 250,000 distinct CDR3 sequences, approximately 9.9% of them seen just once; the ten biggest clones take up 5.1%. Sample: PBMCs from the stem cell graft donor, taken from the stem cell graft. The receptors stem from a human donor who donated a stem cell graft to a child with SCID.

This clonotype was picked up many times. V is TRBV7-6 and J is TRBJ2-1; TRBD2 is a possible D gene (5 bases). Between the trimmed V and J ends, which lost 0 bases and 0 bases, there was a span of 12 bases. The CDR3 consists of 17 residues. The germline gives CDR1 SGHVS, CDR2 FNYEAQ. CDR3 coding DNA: TGTGCCAGCAGCTTAGCCCCGCCGGGGAACTCCTACAATGAGCAGTTCTTC. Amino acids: CASSLAPPGNSYNEQFF.

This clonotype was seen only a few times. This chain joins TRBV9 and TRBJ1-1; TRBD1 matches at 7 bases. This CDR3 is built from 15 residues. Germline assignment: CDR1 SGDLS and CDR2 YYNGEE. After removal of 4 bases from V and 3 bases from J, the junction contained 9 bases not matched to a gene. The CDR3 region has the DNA TGTGCCAGCAGCCTCGAACCCAGGGGGGACACTGAAGCTTTCTTT. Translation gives CASSLEPRGDTEAFF.

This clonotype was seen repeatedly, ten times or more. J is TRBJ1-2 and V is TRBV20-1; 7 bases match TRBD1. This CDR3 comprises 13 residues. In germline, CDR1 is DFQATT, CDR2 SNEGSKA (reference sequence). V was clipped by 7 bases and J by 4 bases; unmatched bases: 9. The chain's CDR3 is CSVAAGGTYGYTF. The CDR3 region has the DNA TGCAGTGTCGCTGCAGGGGGAACCTATGGCTACACCTTC.

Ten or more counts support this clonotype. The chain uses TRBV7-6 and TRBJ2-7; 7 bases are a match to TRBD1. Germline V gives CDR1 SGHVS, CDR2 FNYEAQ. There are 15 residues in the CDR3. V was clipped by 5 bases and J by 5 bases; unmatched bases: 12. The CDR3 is CASSPSQGPWDEQYF. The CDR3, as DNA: TGTGCCAGCAGCCCTTCACAGGGGCCGTGGGACGAGCAGTACTTC.

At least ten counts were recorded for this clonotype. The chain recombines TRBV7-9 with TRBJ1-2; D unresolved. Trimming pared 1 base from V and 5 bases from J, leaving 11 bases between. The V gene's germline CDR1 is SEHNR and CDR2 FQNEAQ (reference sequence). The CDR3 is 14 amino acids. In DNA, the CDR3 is TGTGCCAGCAGCTTAGGGGTAGGCGAATATGGCTACACCTTC. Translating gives CASSLGVGEYGYTF.

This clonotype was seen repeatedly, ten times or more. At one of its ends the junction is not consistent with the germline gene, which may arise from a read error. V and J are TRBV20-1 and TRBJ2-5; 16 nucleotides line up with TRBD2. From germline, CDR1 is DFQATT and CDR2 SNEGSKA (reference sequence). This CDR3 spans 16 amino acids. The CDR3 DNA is TGCAGTGCAAGAGGGACTAGCGGGGGGGTACAAGAGACCCAGTACTTC. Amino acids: CSARGTSGGVQETQYF.

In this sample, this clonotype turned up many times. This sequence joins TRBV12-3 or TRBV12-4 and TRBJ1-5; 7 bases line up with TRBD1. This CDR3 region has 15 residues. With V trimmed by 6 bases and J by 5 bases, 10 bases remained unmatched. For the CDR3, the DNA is TGTGCCAGCAGCCCCGGGACAGTTGTTTATCAGCCCCAGCATTTT. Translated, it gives CASSPGTVVYQPQHF.

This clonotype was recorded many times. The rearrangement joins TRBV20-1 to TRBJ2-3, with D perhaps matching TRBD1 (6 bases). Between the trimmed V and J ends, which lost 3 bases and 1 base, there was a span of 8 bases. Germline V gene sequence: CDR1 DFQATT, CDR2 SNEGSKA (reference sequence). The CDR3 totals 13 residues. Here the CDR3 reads CSASRQGTDTQYF. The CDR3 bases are TGCAGTGCTAGTAGACAGGGCACAGATACGCAGTATTTT.

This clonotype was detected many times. CDR3 sequence reads: CASSSGGGGSYNEQFF. CDR3 sequence (DNA): TGCGCCAGCAGCTCGGGCGGGGGGGGCTCCTACAATGAGCAGTTCTTC. The chain employs TRBV5-1 and TRBJ2-1; 9 nucleotides match TRBD2. CDR1 is SGHRS, CDR2 YFSETQ, per germline. The CDR3 totals 16 residues. V trimming: 3 bases; J trimming: 0 bases; junction bases outside the gene matches: 4.

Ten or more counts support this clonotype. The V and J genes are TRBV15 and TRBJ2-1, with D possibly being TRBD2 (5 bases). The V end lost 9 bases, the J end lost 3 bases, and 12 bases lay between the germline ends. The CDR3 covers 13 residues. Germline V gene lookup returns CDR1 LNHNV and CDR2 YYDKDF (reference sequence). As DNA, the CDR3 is TGTGCCACAGCAGAAGAGGGCTACAATGAGCAGTTCTTC. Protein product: CATAEEGYNEQFF.

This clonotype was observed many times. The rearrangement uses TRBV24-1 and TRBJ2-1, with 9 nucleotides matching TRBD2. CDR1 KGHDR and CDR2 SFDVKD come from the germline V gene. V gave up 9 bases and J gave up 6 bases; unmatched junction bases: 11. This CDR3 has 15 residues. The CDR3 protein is CATSPAASGINEQFF. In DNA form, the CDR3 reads TGTGCCACCTCTCCAGCGGCTAGCGGGATCAATGAGCAGTTCTTC.

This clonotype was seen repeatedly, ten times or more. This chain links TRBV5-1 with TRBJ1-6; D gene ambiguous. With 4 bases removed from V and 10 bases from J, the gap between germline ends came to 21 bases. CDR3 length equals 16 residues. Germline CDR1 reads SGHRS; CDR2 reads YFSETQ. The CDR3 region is CASSESPLMTGSPLHF. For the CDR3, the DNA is TGCGCCAGCAGCGAATCCCCCCTCATGACGGGGTCACCCCTCCACTTT. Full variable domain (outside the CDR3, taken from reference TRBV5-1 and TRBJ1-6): KAGVTQTPRYLIKTRGQQVTLSCSPISGHRSVSWYQQTPGQGLQFLFEYFSETQRNKGNFPGRFSGRQFSNSRSEMNVSTLELGDSALYLCASSESPLMTGSPLHFGNGTRLTVT.

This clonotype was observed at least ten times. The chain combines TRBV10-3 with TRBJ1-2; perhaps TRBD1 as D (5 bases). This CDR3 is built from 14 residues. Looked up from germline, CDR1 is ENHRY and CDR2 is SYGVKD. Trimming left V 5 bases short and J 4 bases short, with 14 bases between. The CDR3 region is CAISTQGGSYGYTF. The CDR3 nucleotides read TGTGCCATCAGTACTCAGGGAGGTAGCTATGGCTACACCTTC.

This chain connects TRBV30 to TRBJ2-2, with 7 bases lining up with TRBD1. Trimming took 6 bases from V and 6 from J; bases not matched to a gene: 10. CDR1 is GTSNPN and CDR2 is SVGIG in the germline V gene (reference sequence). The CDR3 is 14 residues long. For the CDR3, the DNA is TGTGCCTGTCAAAATGACAGGGCAGCCGGGGAGCTGTTTTTT. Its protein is CACQNDRAAGELFF.

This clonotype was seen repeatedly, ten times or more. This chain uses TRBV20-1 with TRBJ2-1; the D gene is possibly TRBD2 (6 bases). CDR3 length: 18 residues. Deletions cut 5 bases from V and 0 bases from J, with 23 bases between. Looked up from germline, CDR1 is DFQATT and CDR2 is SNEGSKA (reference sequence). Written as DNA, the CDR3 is TGCAGTGCTGAGGGCCGGGGGACGCAGATTAGCTCCTACAATGAGCAGTTCTTC. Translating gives CSAEGRGTQISSYNEQFF.

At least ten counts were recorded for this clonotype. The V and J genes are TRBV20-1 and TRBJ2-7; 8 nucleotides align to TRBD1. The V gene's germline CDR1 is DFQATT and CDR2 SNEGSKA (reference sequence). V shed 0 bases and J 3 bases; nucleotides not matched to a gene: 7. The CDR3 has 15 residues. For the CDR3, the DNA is TGCAGTGCTAGAGATCGGGACAGGAAAGGCTACGAGCAGTACTTC. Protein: CSARDRDRKGYEQYF.

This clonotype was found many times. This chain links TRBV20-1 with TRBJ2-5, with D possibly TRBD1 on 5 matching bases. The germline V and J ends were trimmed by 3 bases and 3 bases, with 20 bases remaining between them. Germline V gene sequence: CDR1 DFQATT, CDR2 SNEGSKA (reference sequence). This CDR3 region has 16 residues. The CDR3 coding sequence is TGCAGTGCTAGTCCGCCCTCCGTCAGGGTGGAAGAGACCCAGTACTTC. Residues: CSASPPSVRVEETQYF.

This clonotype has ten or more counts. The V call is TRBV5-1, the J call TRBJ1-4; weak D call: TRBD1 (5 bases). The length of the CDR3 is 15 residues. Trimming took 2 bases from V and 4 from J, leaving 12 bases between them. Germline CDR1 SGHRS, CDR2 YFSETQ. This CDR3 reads CASSLKRGGNEKLFF. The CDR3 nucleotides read TGCGCCAGCAGCTTAAAGAGGGGCGGTAATGAAAAACTGTTTTTT.

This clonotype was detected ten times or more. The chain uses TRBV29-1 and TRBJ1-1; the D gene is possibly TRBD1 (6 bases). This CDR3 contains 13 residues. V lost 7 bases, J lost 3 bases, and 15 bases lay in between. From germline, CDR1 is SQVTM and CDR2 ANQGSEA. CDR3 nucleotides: TGCAGCGCCGGGGTCGGGACATACACTGAAGCTTTCTTT. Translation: CSAGVGTYTEAFF.

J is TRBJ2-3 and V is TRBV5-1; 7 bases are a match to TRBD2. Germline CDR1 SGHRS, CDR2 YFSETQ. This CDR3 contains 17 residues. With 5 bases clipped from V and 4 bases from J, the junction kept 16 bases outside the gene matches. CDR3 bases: TGCGCCAGCAGTCTCGGAGGAGGGGCGGGGGTTGCAGATACGCAGTATTTT. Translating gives CASSLGGGAGVADTQYF.

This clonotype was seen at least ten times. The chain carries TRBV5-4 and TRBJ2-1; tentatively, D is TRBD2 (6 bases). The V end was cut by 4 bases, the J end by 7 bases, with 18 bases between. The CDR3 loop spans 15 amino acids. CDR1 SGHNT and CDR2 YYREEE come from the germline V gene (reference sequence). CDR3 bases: TGTGCCAGCAGCCCCGGAGGGTGGGACCGGAATGAGCAGTTCTTC. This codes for CASSPGGWDRNEQFF. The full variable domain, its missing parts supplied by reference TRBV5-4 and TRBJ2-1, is ETGVTQSPTHLIKTRGQQVTLRCSSQSGHNTVSWYQQALGQGPQFIFQYYREEENGRGNFPPRFSGLQFPNYSSELNVNALELDDSALYLCASSPGGWDRNEQFFGPGTRLTVL.

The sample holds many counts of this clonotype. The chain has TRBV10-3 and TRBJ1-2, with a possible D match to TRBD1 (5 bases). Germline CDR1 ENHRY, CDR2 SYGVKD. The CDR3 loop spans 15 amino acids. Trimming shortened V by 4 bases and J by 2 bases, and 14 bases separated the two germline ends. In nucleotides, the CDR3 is TGTGCCATCAGTGCCGCGGGGGGATCGAACTATGGCTACACCTTC. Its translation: CAISAAGGSNYGYTF.

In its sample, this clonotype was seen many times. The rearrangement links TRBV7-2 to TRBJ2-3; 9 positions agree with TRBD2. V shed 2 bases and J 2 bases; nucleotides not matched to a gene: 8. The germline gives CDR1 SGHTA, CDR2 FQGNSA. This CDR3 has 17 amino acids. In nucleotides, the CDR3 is TGTGCCAGCAGCTTATTTGCTAGCGGGACGACCACAGATACGCAGTATTTT. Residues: CASSLFASGTTTDTQYF.

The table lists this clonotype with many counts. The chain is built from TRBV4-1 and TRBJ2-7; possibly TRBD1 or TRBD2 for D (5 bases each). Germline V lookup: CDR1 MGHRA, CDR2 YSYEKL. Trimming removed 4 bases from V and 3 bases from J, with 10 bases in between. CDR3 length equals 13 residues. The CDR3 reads CASSLGTDYEQYF. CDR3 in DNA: TGCGCCAGCAGCCTTGGGACGGACTACGAGCAGTACTTC.

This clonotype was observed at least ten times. CDR3 region: CASSLGPSGELFF. The CDR3 bases are TGCGCCAGCAGCTTAGGTCCCTCCGGGGAGCTGTTTTTT. The chain employs TRBV5-1 and TRBJ2-2; D remains ambiguous. V lost 2 bases and J 6 bases, leaving 8 bases between the germline ends. Germline CDR1 SGHRS, CDR2 YFSETQ. This CDR3 comprises 13 residues.

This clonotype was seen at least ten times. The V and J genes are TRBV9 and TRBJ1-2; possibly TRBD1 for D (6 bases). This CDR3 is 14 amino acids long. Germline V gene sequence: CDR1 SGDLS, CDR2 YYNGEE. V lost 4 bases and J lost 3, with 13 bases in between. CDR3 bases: TGTGCCAGCAGCAAGGGGGGGACGGACTATGGCTACACCTTC. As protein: CASSKGGTDYGYTF.

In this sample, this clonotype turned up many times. CDR3 in amino acids: CAISRGVWGYEQYF. The CDR3 DNA reads as TGTGCCATCAGTAGAGGGGTCTGGGGTTACGAGCAGTACTTC. This chain connects TRBV10-3 to TRBJ2-7, with D perhaps assigned TRBD1 or TRBD2 (5 bases each). The CDR3 loop spans 14 amino acids. Germline V gene sequence: CDR1 ENHRY, CDR2 SYGVKD. V lost 5 bases and J lost 4, with 15 bases in between.

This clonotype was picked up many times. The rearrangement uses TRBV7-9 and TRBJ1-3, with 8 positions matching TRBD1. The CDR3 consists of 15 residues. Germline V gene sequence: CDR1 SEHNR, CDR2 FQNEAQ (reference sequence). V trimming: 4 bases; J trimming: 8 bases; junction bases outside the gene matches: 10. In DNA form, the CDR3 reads TGTGCCAGCAGCTCCGCCCCAGGGGGCGCGGACACCATATATTTT. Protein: CASSSAPGGADTIYF.

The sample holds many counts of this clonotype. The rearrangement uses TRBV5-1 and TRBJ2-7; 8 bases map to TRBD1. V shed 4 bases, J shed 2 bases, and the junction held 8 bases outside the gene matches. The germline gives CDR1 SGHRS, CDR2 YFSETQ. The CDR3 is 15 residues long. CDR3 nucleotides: TGCGCCAGCAGCCCGGAGGGGACAGGACCCTACGAGCAGTACTTC. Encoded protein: CASSPEGTGPYEQYF.